These 20 T cell receptor beta chains originate from one sample sequenced in a study of spatial heterogeneity in lung cancer. MiXCR, run by TCRdb on the 5' RACE reads, gives a single entry per CDR3 protein. The table records about 45,000 distinct CDR3 sequences, about 10% of them present only once. Described time point: sample taken at primary tumor resection. The sequenced material consisted of unsorted whole RNA from tumor, nontumor lung or frozen PBMC. The source material was PBMCs, sampled at surgery. The receptors originated from a female donor with early-stage non-small cell lung cancer.

This clonotype was seen repeatedly, ten times or more. The rearrangement joins TRBV5-1 to TRBJ2-5; maybe TRBD2 (6 bases). CDR1 is SGHRS, CDR2 YFSETQ, per germline. The V end was cut by 3 bases, the J end by 1 base, with 10 bases between. The CDR3 extends over 14 amino acids. This chain's CDR3 is CASSSGLFQETQYF. As DNA, the CDR3 is TGCGCCAGCAGCTCGGGACTGTTCCAAGAGACCCAGTACTTC.

This clonotype was counted between two and nine times. The chain uses TRBV28 and TRBJ1-5, with D possibly matching TRBD1 (5 bases). This CDR3 comprises 14 residues. Germline-derived CDR1 and CDR2 are MDHEN and SYDVKM. V lost 3 bases and J 3 bases, leaving 9 bases between the germline ends. CDR3 in amino acids: CASSLLGDNQPQHF. CDR3 bases: TGTGCCAGCAGTTTGTTAGGGGACAATCAGCCCCAGCATTTT.

The chain couples TRBV29-1 to TRBJ2-3; 7 positions match TRBD2. The CDR3 is 12 residues long. V trimming: 8 bases; J trimming: 0 bases; junction bases outside the gene matches: 2. Germline V CDR1 and CDR2: SQVTM, ANQGSEA. The CDR3 loop reads CSFGGSTDTQYF. CDR3 in DNA: TGCAGCTTCGGGGGGAGCACAGATACGCAGTATTTT.

This clonotype was observed a handful of times. The V gene is TRBV25-1, the J gene TRBJ2-1; D remains ambiguous. Trimming cost V 3 bases and J 10 bases, with 7 bases left between them. Per the germline V gene, CDR1 is MGHDK and CDR2 is SYGVNS. The CDR3 length is 11 residues. CDR3 protein: CASSEAREQFF. In nucleotides, the CDR3 is TGTGCCAGCAGTGAGGCCAGAGAGCAGTTCTTC.

In its sample, this clonotype was seen a few times. The chain is built from TRBV4-3 and TRBJ2-2; D call uncertain. Trimming removed 0 bases at V and 8 bases at J, with 13 bases between. CDR3 length: 15 amino acids. Germline V gives CDR1 LGHNA, CDR2 YSLEER. DNA for the CDR3: TGCGCCAGCAGCCAAGATAGAACTCCCGGAGGGGAGCTGTTTTTT. Translated, it gives CASSQDRTPGGELFF.

The CDR3 DNA follows: TGTGCCAGCAGTGGGCCGACTCGACTAGCGGGGGGAAACACCGGGGAGCTGTTTTTT. This gives the protein CASSGPTRLAGGNTGELFF. The chain joins TRBV6-1 to TRBJ2-2, with 13 positions matching TRBD2. Germline lookup yields CDR1 MNHNS and CDR2 SASEGT. The length of the CDR3 is 19 residues. V gave up 4 bases and J gave up 2 bases; unmatched junction bases: 10.

This chain links TRBV5-4 with TRBJ1-4; D gene ambiguous. The CDR3 length is 13 residues. The V end was cut by 5 bases, the J end by 4 bases, with 9 bases between. The germline V gene encodes CDR1 SGHNT and CDR2 YYREEE (reference sequence). CDR3 nucleotide sequence: TGTGCCAGCAGTCGGCGGATTAATGAAAAACTGTTTTTT. It translates to CASSRRINEKLFF. The entire variable domain, with the rest obtained from reference TRBV5-4 and TRBJ1-4, is as follows: ETGVTQSPTHLIKTRGQQVTLRCSSQSGHNTVSWYQQALGQGPQFIFQYYREEENGRGNFPPRFSGLQFPNYSSELNVNALELDDSALYLCASSRRINEKLFFGSGTQLSVL.

This rearrangement joins TRBV20-1 to TRBJ1-2; D gene ambiguous. V dropped 0 bases and J dropped 4 bases, with 12 bases sitting between them. CDR1 and CDR2 from the germline V gene are DFQATT and SNEGSKA (reference sequence). The CDR3 is 14 residues long. The DNA of the CDR3 is TGCAGTGCTAGAGATCCGGCCCCGCCCTATGGCTACACCTTC. Translating it yields CSARDPAPPYGYTF.

In its sample, this clonotype was seen once. Its ends do not fully match the called genes, so a read error is possible. The rearrangement uses TRBV19 and TRBJ1-2, with D possibly matching TRBD1 (6 bases). The CDR3 sequence is 16 residues long. Germline lookup yields CDR1 LNHDA and CDR2 SQIVND (reference sequence). The CDR3 here is CASRDRRQGANYGDTF. In DNA form, the CDR3 reads TGTGCCAGTAGAGACAGGCGGCAGGGAGCTAACTATGGCGACACCTTC.

By sample share, this clonotype is medium-sized (0.01 to 0.1%). The chain couples TRBV4-2 to TRBJ1-1; tentatively, D is TRBD1 (5 bases). V was shortened by 1 base and J by 0 bases, with 12 bases between the two germline ends. The CDR3 contains 16 residues. The germline gives CDR1 LGHNA, CDR2 YNFKEQ. CDR3: CASSQGVGGMNTEAFF. CDR3 DNA sequence: TGTGCCAGCAGCCAAGGGGTCGGGGGAATGAACACTGAAGCTTTCTTT.

This clonotype was detected ten times or more. The chain is built from TRBV5-1 and TRBJ2-5; D call uncertain. This CDR3 is 14 amino acids long. The V and J ends lost 0 bases and 1 base respectively, with 7 bases between them. CDR1 and CDR2 (germline): SGHRS, YFSETQ. In DNA form, the CDR3 reads TGCGCCAGCAGCTTGGTTCACCGCCAAGAGACCCAGTACTTC. As protein: CASSLVHRQETQYF.

This clonotype was observed a few times. The rearrangement links TRBV29-1 to TRBJ2-2; D uncertain. Germline-derived CDR1 and CDR2 are SQVTM and ANQGSEA. V lost 1 base and J 7 bases, leaving 7 bases between the germline ends. The CDR3 runs to 12 residues. Here the CDR3 reads CSVEGEIGELFF. The CDR3 region has the DNA TGCAGCGTTGAAGGGGAAATCGGGGAGCTGTTTTTT.

The genes are TRBV3-1 and TRBJ2-3; tentative D call: TRBD1 (6 bases). CDR1 LGHDT and CDR2 YNNKEL come from the germline V gene (reference sequence). The CDR3 extends over 14 amino acids. The V end lost 5 bases, the J end lost 2 bases, and 11 bases lay between the germline ends. The CDR3 DNA follows: TGTGCCAGCAGCTTACGACAGGCCACAGATACGCAGTATTTT. Its protein product is CASSLRQATDTQYF.

This clonotype was recorded many times. The rearrangement links TRBV27 to TRBJ1-4, with TRBD1 as a possible D gene (5 bases). This CDR3 is built from 17 residues. V lost 4 bases to trimming and J lost 7 bases, with 22 bases between them. Germline lookup yields CDR1 MNHEY and CDR2 SMNVEV (reference sequence). The CDR3 nucleotides read TGTGCCAGCAGTTGGGGACGACATTCAATAGTTCCTGAAAAACTGTTTTTT. This encodes CASSWGRHSIVPEKLFF.

This chain uses TRBV29-1 with TRBJ2-1; no clear D. V was cut by 0 bases and J by 7 bases, with 10 bases left in between. Germline V lookup: CDR1 SQVTM, CDR2 ANQGSEA. The CDR3 covers 13 residues. The CDR3 region is CSVEDVGQNEQFF. Written as DNA, the CDR3 is TGCAGCGTTGAAGATGTTGGGCAGAATGAGCAGTTCTTC.

This clonotype was seen many times. The chain carries TRBV20-1 and TRBJ2-3; D remains unclear. The V end was cut by 6 bases, the J end by 4 bases, with 11 bases between. Germline values: CDR1 DFQATT, CDR2 SNEGSKA (reference sequence). The CDR3 is 12 residues long. For the CDR3, the DNA is TGCAGTGCCCTAGGGCGAGCAGATACGCAGTATTTT. It is translated as CSALGRADTQYF.

The rearrangement links TRBV15 to TRBJ2-1, with 8 bases that match TRBD2. Germline trimming cut 0 bases from V and 7 bases from J; bases unmatched to any gene: 11. The germline CDR1 and CDR2 sequences are LNHNV and YYDKDF (reference sequence). The CDR3 is 17 residues long. CDR3 residues: CATSRDPGQRGINEQFF. CDR3 in DNA: TGTGCCACCAGCAGAGATCCGGGCCAGCGGGGGATAAATGAGCAGTTCTTC.

V usage is TRBV20-1 and J usage is TRBJ2-2; TRBD2 matches at 9 bases. J was trimmed by 5 bases and V by 0 bases; bases with no gene match: 10. Per the germline V gene, CDR1 is DFQATT and CDR2 is SNEGSKA (reference sequence). This CDR3 contains 17 residues. CDR3 in DNA: TGCAGTGCTAGAGATGGTCGGCTAGCGGGGTATACCGGGGAGCTGTTTTTT. Residues: CSARDGRLAGYTGELFF.

This clonotype showed up just a few times. V usage is TRBV25-1 and J usage is TRBJ1-1; no definite D call. There are 11 residues in the CDR3. Trimming pared 7 bases from V and 3 bases from J, leaving 6 bases between. Germline loops: CDR1 MGHDK, CDR2 SYGVNS. The CDR3 here is CASIGYTEAFF. CDR3 sequence (DNA): TGTGCCAGCATCGGGTACACTGAAGCTTTCTTT.

This clonotype has more than one count but fewer than ten. This chain joins TRBV7-9 and TRBJ2-3, with TRBD1 as a possible D gene (6 bases). The CDR3 spans 13 residues. CDR1 is SEHNR, CDR2 FQNEAQ, per germline (reference sequence). Trimming cost V 7 bases and J 6 bases, with 14 bases left between them. CDR3 bases: TGTGCCAGCATCCGGACAGCCACGGATACGCAGTATTTT. Residues: CASIRTATDTQYF.